This is a list of T cell receptor beta chains from one sample in a study of CD8+ T cells in alopecia areata. Only in-frame clones appear in the TCRdb table, and some are missing; sequencing was by immunoSEQ multiplex PCR. The sample records more than 200,000 clones, 64% being singletons. Sequencing was performed on CD4+ T cells sorted from blood, taken at week 4, from a patient treated with tofacitinib. Every receptor here comes from a human donor with alopecia areata. Both conserved end residues are part of each CDR3. A D gene is named only where the DNA matches it firmly. Clone size appears in some rows only: once, few, many, or a class for an expanded clone.

abundance | j_gene | d_gene | v_gene | CDR3aa | CDR3nt
. | TRBJ2-1 | TRBD2 | TRBV6-4 | CASNRSGDGDNEQFF | TGTGCCAGCAATCGAAGCGGGGATGGAGACAATGAGCAGTTCTTC
. | TRBJ2-1 | . | TRBV29-1 | CSVRQTDAYNEQFF | TGCAGCGTTCGACAAACCGACGCTTACAATGAGCAGTTCTTC
. | TRBJ2-7 | . | TRBV6-5 | CASSYSRVAGNEQYF | TGTGCCAGCAGTTACTCGAGGGTGGCAGGGAACGAGCAGTACTTC
. | TRBJ2-5 | . | TRBV18 | CASSPPGRANEETQYF | TGTGCCAGCTCACCACCGGGCAGGGCGAACGAGGAGACCCAGTACTTC
. | TRBJ2-3 | . | TRBV7-2 | CASSLNRLTDTQYF | TGTGCCAGCAGCTTAAACAGGCTGACAGATACGCAGTATTTT
once | TRBJ2-3 | . | TRBV5-1 | CASSLAGTDTDTQYF | TGCGCCAGCAGCTTGGCCGGAACCGACACAGATACGCAGTATTTT
. | TRBJ2-5 | . | TRBV7-2 | CASSSVAGGGWETQYF | TGTGCCAGCAGCTCCGTTGCTGGTGGGGGGTGGGAGACCCAGTACTTC
few | TRBJ2-3 | TRBD2 | TRBV25-1 | CASSEWGGGNTDTQYF | TGTGCCAGCAGTGAGTGGGGCGGGGGGAACACAGATACGCAGTATTTT
many | TRBJ2-1 | . | TRBV19 | CASSIDGGYEQFF | TGTGCCAGTAGTATAGATGGAGGGTATGAGCAGTTCTTC
. | TRBJ1-4 | TRBD1 | TRBV30 | CAWSARGQNEKLFF | TGTGCCTGGAGTGCGAGGGGACAGAATGAAAAACTGTTTTTT
. | TRBJ2-5 | . | TRBV9 | CASSVEDGETQYF | TGTGCCAGCAGCGTAGAGGACGGGGAGACCCAGTACTTC
few | TRBJ2-3 | . | TRBV29-1 | CSVEDLGIGTQYF | TGCAGCGTTGAAGATCTCGGCATCGGTACGCAGTATTTT
. | TRBJ1-5 | TRBD1 | TRBV4-1 | CASSRGTGENQPQHF | TGCGCCAGCAGCAGAGGGACAGGGGAAAATCAGCCCCAGCATTTT
. | TRBJ2-5 | . | TRBV5-1 | CASSLEGQETQYF | TGCGCCAGCAGCTTGGAAGGGCAAGAGACCCAGTACTTC